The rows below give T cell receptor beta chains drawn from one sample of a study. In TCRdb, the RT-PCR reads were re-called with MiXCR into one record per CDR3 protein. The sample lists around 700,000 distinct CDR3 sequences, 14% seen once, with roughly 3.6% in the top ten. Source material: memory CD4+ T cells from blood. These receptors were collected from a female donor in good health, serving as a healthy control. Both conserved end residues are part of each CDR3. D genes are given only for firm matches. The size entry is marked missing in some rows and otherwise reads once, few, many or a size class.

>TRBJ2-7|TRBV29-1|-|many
CSVGAGPDFLDEQYF
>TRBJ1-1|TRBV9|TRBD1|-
CASSALEDRDTEAFF
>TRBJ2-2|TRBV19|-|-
CASSISGLTGELFF
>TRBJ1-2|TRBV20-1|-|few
CSAARTSGGYGYTF
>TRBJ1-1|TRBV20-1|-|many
CSAPLGNTEAFF
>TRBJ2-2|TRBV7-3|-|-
CASSLRPENTGELFF
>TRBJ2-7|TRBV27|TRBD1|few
CASSPRDRIWEQYF
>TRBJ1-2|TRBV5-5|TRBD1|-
CASSLGQGMDRGYTF
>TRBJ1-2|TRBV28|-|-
CATRPGANYGYTF
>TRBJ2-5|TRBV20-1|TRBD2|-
CSARPSGLPKETQYF
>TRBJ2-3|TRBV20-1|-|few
CSARVDRTYSDTQYF
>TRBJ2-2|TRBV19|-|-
CASSISDGRVTGELFF
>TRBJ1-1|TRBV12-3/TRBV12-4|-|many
CASSLDAGVYGEAFF
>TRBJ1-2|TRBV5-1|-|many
CASSPRTPGADGYTF
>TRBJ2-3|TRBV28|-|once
CASSSRGASGSGTQYF
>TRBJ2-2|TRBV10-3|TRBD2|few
CAISEERSGPTGELFF
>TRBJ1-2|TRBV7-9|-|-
CASSLHPANYGYTF
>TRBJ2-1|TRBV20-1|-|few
CSASDVRNLNEQFF
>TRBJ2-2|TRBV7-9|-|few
CASSSHGVSTGELFF
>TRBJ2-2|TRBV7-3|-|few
CASSQTSAGPNTGELFF
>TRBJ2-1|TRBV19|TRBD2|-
CASSSARLAGDEQFF
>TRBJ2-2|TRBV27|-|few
CASSSRAPIWANTGELFF
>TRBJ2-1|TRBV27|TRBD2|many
CASSSSGRLNLYNEQFF
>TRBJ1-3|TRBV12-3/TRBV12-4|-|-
CASSLWELNTIYF
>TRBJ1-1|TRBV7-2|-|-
CASRYSGGNTEAFF
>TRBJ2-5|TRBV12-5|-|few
CASGLFLSRSQETQYF
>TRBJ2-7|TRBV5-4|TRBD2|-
CASSLHETSGIYEQYF
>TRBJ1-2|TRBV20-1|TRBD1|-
CSASPGQYYGYTF
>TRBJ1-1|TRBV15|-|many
CATSPLVLRGIGVKEAFF
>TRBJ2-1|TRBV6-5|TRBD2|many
CASRQSGGIGEQFF
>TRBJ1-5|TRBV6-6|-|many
CASSYDMRQPQHF
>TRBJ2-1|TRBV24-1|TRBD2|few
CATSDLGTSGTKNEQFF
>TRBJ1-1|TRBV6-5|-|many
CASSPRNTEAFF
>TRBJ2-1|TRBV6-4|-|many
CASSYDPAGLDEQFF
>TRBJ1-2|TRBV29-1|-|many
CSGKDGSLGYTF
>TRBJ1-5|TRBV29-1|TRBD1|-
CSAQTGGPYSNQPQHF
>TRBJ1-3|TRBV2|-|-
CASSVAGTDSSGNTIYF
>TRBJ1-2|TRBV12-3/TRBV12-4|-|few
CASSLLAQGGYGYTF
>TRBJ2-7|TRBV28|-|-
CASSLRHIYEQYF
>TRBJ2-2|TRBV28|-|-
CASSFEEVGELFF
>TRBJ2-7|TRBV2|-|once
CASSEDAYYEQYF
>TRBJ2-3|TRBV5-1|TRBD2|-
CASSPLAGGLTDTQYF
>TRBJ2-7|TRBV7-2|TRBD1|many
CASSVKGPPWGQGQQREQYF
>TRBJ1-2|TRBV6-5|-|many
CASSPDGSYGYTF
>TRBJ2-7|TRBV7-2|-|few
CASSLVMGSREQYF
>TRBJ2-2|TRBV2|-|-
CASTKGGELFF
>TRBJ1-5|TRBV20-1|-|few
CSAVQPRPLTQHF
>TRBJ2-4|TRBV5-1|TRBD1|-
CASSLGTGGEVDIQYF
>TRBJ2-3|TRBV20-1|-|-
CSARMAGGNTQYF
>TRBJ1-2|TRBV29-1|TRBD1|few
CSGGLTGGAGGSYGYTF
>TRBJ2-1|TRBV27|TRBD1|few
CASRSGTGIYNEQFF
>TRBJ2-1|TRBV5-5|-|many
CASSLLPPSMTGDEQFF